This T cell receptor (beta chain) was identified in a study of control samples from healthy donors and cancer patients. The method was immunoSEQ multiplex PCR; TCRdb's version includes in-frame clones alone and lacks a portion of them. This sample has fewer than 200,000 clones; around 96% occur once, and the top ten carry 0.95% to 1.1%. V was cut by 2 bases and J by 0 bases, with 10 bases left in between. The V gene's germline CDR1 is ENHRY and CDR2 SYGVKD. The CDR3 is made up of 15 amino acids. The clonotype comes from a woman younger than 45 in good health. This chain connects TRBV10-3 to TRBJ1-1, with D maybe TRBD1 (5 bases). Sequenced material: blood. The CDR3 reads CAISERGSMNTEAFF. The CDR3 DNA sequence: TGTGCCATCAGTGAGAGGGGATCTATGAACACTGAAGCTTTCTTT.